The 24 T cell receptor beta chains given below trace back to one sample, sequenced in a study of blood T cells in healthy people across ages. Primed by a sample-barcoded 5' primer and a J-beta primer mix, a second PCR proceeded for 7 to 11 cycles. TCRdb re-called the 5' RACE reads with MiXCR, one entry per CDR3 protein. Of around 1,500,000 distinct CDR3 sequences listed, around 39% were seen once; the top ten hold 7.9%. The sample comprised blood. Every receptor here comes from a young woman in good health.

The chain is built from TRBV28 and TRBJ2-3; the match to TRBD1 covers 9 bases. The CDR3 is made up of 15 amino acids. J gave up 1 base and V 8 bases, and 7 bases lay outside the gene matches. From germline, CDR1 is MDHEN and CDR2 SYDVKM. DNA of the CDR3: TGTGCCAGCCGGGACAGGGCCTCGGGCACAGATACGCAGTATTTT. This codes for CASRDRASGTDTQYF.

The chain recombines TRBV4-1 with TRBJ2-5, with D unclear. Looked up from germline, CDR1 is MGHRA and CDR2 is YSYEKL. The CDR3 is 14 amino acids. The V gene lost 0 bases and the J gene lost 0 bases, with 5 bases spanning the gap. The CDR3 region is CASSQEANQETQYF. CDR3 nucleotides: TGCGCCAGCAGCCAAGAAGCGAACCAAGAGACCCAGTACTTC.

This clonotype has more than one count but fewer than ten. The chain joins TRBV7-3 to TRBJ2-7, with 12 bases identical to TRBD2. The J segment lost 7 bases and the V segment lost 5 bases, leaving 9 bases of the junction unmatched. Per germline, CDR1 SGHTA and CDR2 FQGTGA. There are 15 residues in the CDR3. The CDR3 nucleotides read TGTGCCAGCAGCCCCACTAGCGGGGGGCTCGATGAGCAGTACTTC. Translation: CASSPTSGGLDEQYF. The full variable domain, with the rest looked up from reference TRBV7-3 and TRBJ2-7, is GAGVSQTPSNKVTEKGKYVELRCDPISGHTALYWYRQSLGQGPEFLIYFQGTGAADDSGLPNDRFFAVRPEGSVSTLKIQRTERGDSAVYLCASSPTSGGLDEQYFGPGTRLTVT.

The V gene is TRBV20-1, the J gene TRBJ2-5, with a possible D match to TRBD2 (5 bases). The germline gives CDR1 DFQATT, CDR2 SNEGSKA (reference sequence). Trimming removed 6 bases from V and 11 bases from J, with 28 bases in between. This CDR3 is 15 amino acids long. CDR3: CSAKDVERNWDEQYF. CDR3 coding DNA: TGCAGTGCCAAAGATGTCGAGCGGAATTGGGATGAGCAGTACTTC.

Only a few counts were recorded for this clonotype. V is TRBV20-1 and J is TRBJ2-7, with 12 bases aligning to TRBD2. The CDR3 is made up of 15 amino acids. From germline, CDR1 is DFQATT and CDR2 SNEGSKA (reference sequence). V lost 6 bases to trimming and J lost 1 base; unmatched junction nucleotides: 7. DNA of the CDR3: TGCAGTGCCCCCTCGACTAGCGGGAGATCCTACGAGCAGTACTTC. Translated: CSAPSTSGRSYEQYF.

The V and J genes are TRBV6-5 and TRBJ2-7; 7 bases line up with TRBD2. CDR3 length equals 14 residues. Losses at the gene ends were 2 bases for V and 7 bases for J; bases not matched to a gene: 8. CDR1 and CDR2 from the germline V gene are MNHEY and SVGAGI. CDR3 bases: TGTGCCAGCAGTTACGGGGGGGTTTGGGGTGAGCAGTACTTC. Translating it yields CASSYGGVWGEQYF.

The chain employs TRBV28 and TRBJ2-3; D possibly uses TRBD1 or TRBD2 (5 bases each). The CDR3 is made up of 15 amino acids. Germline V gene data show CDR1 as MDHEN and CDR2 as SYDVKM. Trimming cost V 5 bases and J 3 bases, with 15 bases left between them. Here the CDR3 reads CASSGGRAGTDTQYF. CDR3 coding DNA: TGTGCCAGCAGTGGGGGACGAGCTGGGACAGATACGCAGTATTTT.

A few counts support this clonotype. The chain combines TRBV20-1 with TRBJ2-3, with 11 bases matching TRBD2. The CDR3 totals 14 residues. Germline values: CDR1 DFQATT, CDR2 SNEGSKA (reference sequence). Trimming removed 5 bases from V and 6 bases from J; junction bases left unmatched: 7. DNA for the CDR3: TGCAGTGCTGTTAGCGGGGGGGCCCTGGATACGCAGTATTTT. Translation gives CSAVSGGALDTQYF.

The table lists this clonotype with a few counts. This chain uses TRBV5-1 with TRBJ2-1; TRBD1 matches at 10 bases. Germline CDR1 is SGHRS and CDR2 is YFSETQ. The CDR3 length is 17 residues. V was pared by 2 bases and J by 1 base, with 6 bases of the junction left unmatched. In DNA form, the CDR3 reads TGCGCCAGCAGCTTCAGGACAGGGGGAACGTCCTACAATGAGCAGTTCTTC. This sequence encodes CASSFRTGGTSYNEQFF. Full variable domain (missing parts from reference TRBV5-1 and TRBJ2-1): KAGVTQTPRYLIKTRGQQVTLSCSPISGHRSVSWYQQTPGQGLQFLFEYFSETQRNKGNFPGRFSGRQFSNSRSEMNVSTLELGDSALYLCASSFRTGGTSYNEQFFGPGTRLTVL.

The chain has TRBV6-5 and TRBJ1-2; D is unclear. This CDR3 comprises 12 residues. The V gene lost 6 bases and the J gene lost 7 bases, with 12 bases spanning the gap. The germline gives CDR1 MNHEY, CDR2 SVGAGI. The DNA of the CDR3 is TGTGCCAGCAGGTACGTGCGGGGTGGCTACACCTTC. It yields the protein CASRYVRGGYTF.

This clonotype showed up just a few times. The chain recombines TRBV4-1 with TRBJ2-5; D uncertain. This CDR3 is built from 14 residues. Germline V lookup: CDR1 MGHRA, CDR2 YSYEKL. Between the trimmed V and J ends, which lost 0 bases and 5 bases, there was a span of 10 bases. The CDR3 protein is CASSQDMRRETQYF. The CDR3 bases are TGCGCCAGCAGCCAAGATATGCGTCGGGAGACCCAGTACTTC.

The chain is built from TRBV10-2 and TRBJ2-5, with D perhaps being TRBD1 or TRBD2 (6 bases each). Germline CDR1 reads WSHSY; CDR2 reads SAAADI. There are 13 residues in the CDR3. V lost 6 bases to trimming and J lost 5 bases, with 13 bases between them. The CDR3: CASSSDGGETQYF. The CDR3, as DNA: TGCGCCAGCAGCTCCGACGGGGGCGAGACCCAGTACTTC.

The J gene is TRBJ2-3, the V gene TRBV20-1; 12 bases are a match to TRBD2. Unmatched junction bases numbered 9, after V lost 6 bases and J lost 2 bases. The CDR3 spans 16 residues. The germline V gene encodes CDR1 DFQATT and CDR2 SNEGSKA (reference sequence). In DNA form, the CDR3 reads TGCAGTGCCGTACCCCTAGCGGGAGGGCCCACAGATACGCAGTATTTT. Translated: CSAVPLAGGPTDTQYF.

The rearrangement links TRBV27 to TRBJ2-2; D possibly corresponds to TRBD2 (6 bases). V lost 8 bases to trimming and J lost 0 bases, with 13 bases between them. The CDR3 has 15 residues. The germline V gene encodes CDR1 MNHEY and CDR2 SMNVEV (reference sequence). The CDR3 is CASSSGTANTGELFF. CDR3 nucleotide sequence: TGTGCCAGCTCTTCCGGGACTGCGAACACCGGGGAGCTGTTTTTT.

This clonotype was counted between two and nine times. This sequence joins TRBV7-9 and TRBJ2-7, with a weak D call TRBD2 (6 bases). V lost 6 bases and J lost 0, with 15 bases in between. CDR1 is SEHNR and CDR2 is FQNEAQ in the germline V gene (reference sequence). This CDR3 has 15 residues. The CDR3 region is CASSYGTGYSYEQYF. For the CDR3, the DNA is TGTGCCAGCAGTTATGGGACTGGCTACTCCTACGAGCAGTACTTC. The whole variable domain, remainder taken from reference TRBV7-9 and TRBJ2-7, is DTGVSQNPRHKITKRGQNVTFRCDPISEHNRLYWYRQTLGQGPEFLTYFQNEAQLEKSRLLSDRFSAERPKGSFSTLEIQRTEQGDSAMYLCASSYGTGYSYEQYFGPGTRLTVT.

The chain joins TRBV6-1 to TRBJ1-4; 12 bases align to TRBD1. The CDR3 is made up of 17 amino acids. Trimming took 4 bases from V and 7 from J; bases not matched to a gene: 10. Per the germline V gene, CDR1 is MNHNS and CDR2 is SASEGT. The CDR3, as DNA: TGTGCCAGCAGTGGGGGACAGGGGGCTATGTTAGGTGAAAAACTGTTTTTT. This sequence encodes CASSGGQGAMLGEKLFF.

The chain combines TRBV5-1 with TRBJ2-5; TRBD2 aligns across 7 bases. Germline-derived CDR1 and CDR2 are SGHRS and YFSETQ. CDR3 length: 15 residues. V lost 0 bases and J lost 5; bases outside the gene matches: 7. CDR3 nucleotides: TGCGCCAGCAGCTTGGATCGCGGGAGAAGGGAGACCCAGTACTTC. This sequence encodes CASSLDRGRRETQYF.

This clonotype was seen just once. The chain links TRBV9 to TRBJ1-2; 10 bases match TRBD1. Germline lookup yields CDR1 SGDLS and CDR2 YYNGEE. V lost 4 bases, J lost 3 bases, and 12 bases stayed unmatched. The CDR3 totals 17 residues. DNA of the CDR3: TGTGCCAGCAGCTTTCCCCCATCCGGGACAGGGGACTATGGCTACACCTTC. It specifies CASSFPPSGTGDYGYTF.

The rearrangement links TRBV4-1 to TRBJ2-5, with unresolved D. The CDR3 sequence is 13 residues long. Germline V gene lookup returns CDR1 MGHRA and CDR2 YSYEKL. Trimming left V 0 bases short and J 5 bases short, with 7 bases between. CDR3 DNA: TGCGCCAGCAGCCAAGATCCTGACGAGACCCAGTACTTC. This codes for CASSQDPDETQYF.

The chain couples TRBV10-3 to TRBJ2-1; 11 nucleotides align to TRBD2. The germline gives CDR1 ENHRY, CDR2 SYGVKD. The CDR3 sequence is 14 residues long. Losses at the gene ends were 8 bases for V and 8 bases for J; bases not matched to a gene: 8. The CDR3 DNA sequence: TGTGCCATCGGGACTAGCGGAGTTCTCGATGAGCAGTTCTTC. Translation: CAIGTSGVLDEQFF.

This clonotype was seen more than once but under ten times. The chain has TRBV15 and TRBJ2-7; weak D call: TRBD2 (7 bases). Trimming pared 9 bases from V and 3 bases from J, leaving 18 bases between. The CDR3 runs 14 residues. Per the germline V gene, CDR1 is LNHNV and CDR2 is YYDKDF (reference sequence). CDR3 bases: TGTGCCACTAATAAGCGGGACACCAGCTACGAGCAGTACTTC. Amino acid sequence: CATNKRDTSYEQYF.

This clonotype has only one observation. The CDR3 DNA follows: TGTGCCAGCAGCGCCCCCGCCCTAGCTTCAAATGAGCAGTTCTTC. It specifies CASSAPALASNEQFF. The V gene is TRBV9, the J gene TRBJ2-1, with a tentative D call TRBD2 (5 bases). The CDR3 runs 15 residues. V dropped 3 bases and J dropped 7 bases, with 17 bases sitting between them. CDR1 SGDLS and CDR2 YYNGEE come from the germline V gene.

This chain connects TRBV3-1 to TRBJ2-5; 7 bases map to TRBD1. There are 16 residues in the CDR3. V lost 3 bases, J lost 5 bases, and 12 bases stayed unmatched. Germline CDR1 is LGHDT and CDR2 is YNNKEL (reference sequence). CDR3 bases: TGTGCCAGCAGCCAGACAGGGAGATTCAAAGGGGAGACCCAGTACTTC. Its translation: CASSQTGRFKGETQYF.

The chain links TRBV12-3 or TRBV12-4 to TRBJ2-5; TRBD1 matches at 7 bases. The DNA end is more similar to TRBJ2-7, so the J call may be wrong. The CDR3 length is 15 residues. CDR3 DNA: TGTGCCAGCAGTTTGCAGGGGGTACTTTCCTACGAGCAGTACTTC. Translating gives CASSLQGVLSYEQYF.